This T cell receptor (beta chain) was observed in a study of T cell clones after liver transplantation. About the research overall: Standard immunosuppression, with no induction, continued until 12-24 months after transplant. Tolerant meant at least one year fully off immunosuppression without liver enzymes above twice normal.

Between the trimmed V and J ends, which lost 0 bases and 1 base, there was a span of 7 bases. Germline CDR1 is SGHRS and CDR2 is YFSETQ. The CDR3 sequence is 14 residues long. The repertoire was sequenced with immunoSEQ multiplex PCR; TCRdb's copy has only in-frame clones and lacks some. The sample has over 50,000 clones, about 81% seen once; the top ten hold about 8.9%. Study results and limitations: Post-transplant time points were not standardized, so conclusions are preliminary. A larger donor-reactive than third-party decline suggested partial antigen-specific deletion.

Points on this clone: Its antigen is as yet unknown.

V and J are TRBV5-1 and TRBJ1-2, with unresolved D. The clonotype originates from a human donor who received a liver transplant. Sequencing was performed on CD4+ T cells from blood, taken before liver transplant. The CDR3 DNA is TGCGCCAGCAGCTTGGCCTTAGGTAACTATGGCTACACCTTC. Amino acids: CASSLALGNYGYTF.